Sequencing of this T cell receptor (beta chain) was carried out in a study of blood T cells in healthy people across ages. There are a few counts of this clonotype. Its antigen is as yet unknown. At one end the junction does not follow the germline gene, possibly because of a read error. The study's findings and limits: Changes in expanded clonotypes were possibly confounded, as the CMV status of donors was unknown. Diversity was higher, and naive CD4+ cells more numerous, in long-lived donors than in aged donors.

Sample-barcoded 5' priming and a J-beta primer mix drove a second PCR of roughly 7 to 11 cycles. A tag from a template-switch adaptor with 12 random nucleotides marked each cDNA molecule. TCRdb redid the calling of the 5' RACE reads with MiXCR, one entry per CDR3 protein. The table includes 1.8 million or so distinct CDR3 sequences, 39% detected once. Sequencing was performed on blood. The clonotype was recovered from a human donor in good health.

CDR3 nucleotide sequence: TGTGCCAGCAGTAGACCACCGACAGGGCCCAAGGGAGGCTACACCTTC. Amino acid sequence: CASSRPPTGPKGGYTF. The chain carries TRBV19 and TRBJ1-2, with 7 bases fitting TRBD1. Germline V CDR1 and CDR2: LNHDA, SQIVND (reference sequence). This CDR3 comprises 16 residues. The full variable domain, with the rest looked up from reference TRBV19 and TRBJ1-2, is DGGITQSPKYLFRKEGQNVTLSCEQNLNHDAMYWYRQDPGQGLRLIYYSQIVNDFQKGDIAEGYSVSREKKESFPLTVTSAQKNPTAFYLCASSRPPTGPKGGYTFGSGTRLTVV.